Included here is one T cell receptor beta chain sequence, with context. The antigen is unknown. These data are taken from a study of PD-1 blockade in classical Hodgkin lymphoma. Overall study: The study gave patients nivolumab 3 mg/kg intravenously every 2 weeks.

Patients all relapsed after autologous stem cell transplantation, and there was variation in brentuximab vedotin exposure. General study points: Patients were excluded if nivolumab began under 1 year after ASCT (the autologous transplant). Researchers reported that CD4+ TCR diversity, though not CD8+, rose significantly by C4D1. Newly diagnosed patients had diversity similar to the baseline diversity of complete responders.

In germline, CDR1 is MNHEY, CDR2 SVGAGI. This CDR3 is built from 13 residues. The ends were cut back, 7 bases at V and 2 bases at J, with 12 bases in the middle. TCRdb's copy holds only in-frame clones and misses some; the assay was immunoSEQ multiplex PCR. Seen here are over 60,000 clones, 70% to 80% observed once, and the top ten hold roughly 9.1%. The chain couples TRBV6-5 to TRBJ2-7; D is unresolved. The specimen was peripheral blood mononuclear cells (PBMCs), collected before the second cycle of nivolumab. The origin of this receptor is a human donor with classical Hodgkin lymphoma. The DNA for the CDR3 is TGTGCCAGCACCGACCCGCCGACCTACGAGCAGTACTTC. Encoded protein: CASTDPPTYEQYF.